The clone carrying this TCR beta chain showed up many times. Its cognate antigen is unknown. The data originate from a study of spatial heterogeneity in lung cancer. Study context: Detection consistently yielded more beta chains than alpha chains.

Overall study findings and caveats: There were more appearances of ubiquitous expanded tumor TCRs in blood at resection than at follow-up.

TCRdb redid the calling of the 5' RACE reads with MiXCR, one entry per CDR3 protein. The data hold roughly 48,000 distinct CDR3 sequences, with approximately 5.7% observed a single time. The V gene's germline CDR1 is MNHEY and CDR2 SVGAGI. J gave up 3 bases and V 0 bases, and 2 bases lay outside the gene matches. This CDR3 has 17 amino acids. The time point: sample taken at primary tumor resection. The sequenced material consisted of unsorted whole RNA from tumor, nontumor lung or frozen PBMC. The donors were 72 patients with non-small cell lung cancer that was early-stage and untreated. Sequenced material: PBMCs, taken at surgery. The source is a male donor with early-stage non-small cell lung cancer. The chain links TRBV6-5 to TRBJ2-3, with 14 bases that match TRBD2. The CDR3 sequence: CASSYSRLAGGTDTQYF. The CDR3 nucleotides are TGTGCCAGCAGTTACTCAAGACTAGCGGGAGGGACAGATACGCAGTATTTT.